One sample yielded the 20 T cell receptor beta chains listed below, sequenced in a study of early T cells in non-severe SARS-CoV-2 infection. TCRdb re-called the 5' RACE reads with MiXCR, one entry per CDR3 protein. The profile shows some 50,000 distinct CDR3 sequences, around 10% of them singletons. Sample: whole blood. The receptor source for this set is an adult who was a healthcare worker with PCR-confirmed SARS-CoV-2 infection or an uninfected control (not recorded which).

This chain links TRBV20-1 with TRBJ2-3; TRBD2 might be the D (6 bases). Germline loops: CDR1 DFQATT, CDR2 SNEGSKA (reference sequence). V lost 5 bases and J lost 0, with 12 bases in between. This CDR3 comprises 14 residues. The CDR3 nucleotides are TGCAGTGCTCCGCGGGGAGGTAGCACAGATACGCAGTATTTT. Protein sequence: CSAPRGGSTDTQYF.

On this clonotype: This may arise from a read error, as a much more abundant clone is one base away. The chain has TRBV7-2 and TRBJ1-3, with D possibly TRBD1 on 5 matching bases. Trimming cost V 5 bases and J 0 bases, with 17 bases left between them. CDR3 size: 17 residues. Germline CDR1 SGHTA, CDR2 FQGNSA. The CDR3 region has the DNA TGTGCCAGCAGCCTCTTAGGGGCCTCGACCTCTGGAAACACCATATATTTT. Translating it yields CASSLLGASTSGNTIYF.

This clonotype was recorded at least ten times. This chain uses TRBV30 with TRBJ2-1, with 9 bases identical to TRBD1. Germline CDR1 is GTSNPN and CDR2 is SVGIG (reference sequence). The CDR3 is made up of 16 amino acids. The ends lost 3 bases at V and 1 base at J; junction bases unmatched: 7. CDR3 sequence (DNA): TGTGCCTGGAGCCGAATGGGGACAGGGTCCTACAATGAGCAGTTCTTC. The encoded protein is CAWSRMGTGSYNEQFF.

This chain links TRBV13 with TRBJ2-3; 12 nucleotides align to TRBD2. The CDR3 has 19 residues. The J segment lost 4 bases and the V segment lost 2 bases, leaving 13 bases of the junction unmatched. Germline V gene sequence: CDR1 PRHDT, CDR2 FYEKMQ (reference sequence). In DNA, the CDR3 is TGTGCCAGCAGCTTAAATCTCGCTAGCGGGAGGGCCTGGTCAGATACGCAGTATTTT. This translates into CASSLNLASGRAWSDTQYF. The entire variable domain, with the rest obtained from reference TRBV13 and TRBJ2-3, is as follows: AAGVIQSPRHLIKEKRETATLKCYPIPRHDTVYWYQQGPGQDPQFLISFYEKMQSDKGSIPDRFSAQQFSDYHSELNMSSLELGDSALYFCASSLNLASGRAWSDTQYFGPGTRLTVL.

This clonotype came up many times. The chain employs TRBV7-3 and TRBJ2-2, with D perhaps matching TRBD1 (6 bases). The CDR3 loop spans 15 amino acids. V shed 1 base and J shed 5 bases, with 11 bases lying between them. The germline V gene encodes CDR1 SGHTA and CDR2 FQGTGA. The CDR3 loop reads CASSLRTVGTGELFF. CDR3 nucleotide sequence: TGTGCCAGCAGCTTAAGGACAGTCGGGACCGGGGAGCTGTTTTTT.

In its sample, this clonotype was seen many times. The J gene is TRBJ1-1, the V gene TRBV7-3; D remains ambiguous. This CDR3 spans 13 amino acids. Trimming cost V 4 bases and J 1 base, with 7 bases left between them. Germline V gene lookup returns CDR1 SGHTA and CDR2 FQGTGA. The chain's CDR3 is CASSYRQNTEAFF. The CDR3 nucleotides read TGTGCCAGCAGCTACCGACAGAACACTGAAGCTTTCTTT.

This clonotype was detected many times. This chain joins TRBV20-1 and TRBJ2-3, with TRBD1 matching over 7 bases. The CDR3 contains 18 residues. Trimming cost V 5 bases and J 2 bases; bases outside gene matches: 19. Germline CDR1 and CDR2: DFQATT and SNEGSKA (reference sequence). In DNA form, the CDR3 reads TGCAGTGCTCCATCCGGAAAAATACGGGACAGATTCACAGATACGCAGTATTTT. The encoded protein is CSAPSGKIRDRFTDTQYF.

This clonotype was counted between two and nine times. The chain recombines TRBV3-1 with TRBJ2-7, with 9 bases fitting TRBD1. Trimming cost V 4 bases and J 2 bases; bases outside gene matches: 6. Germline CDR1 is LGHDT and CDR2 is YNNKEL (reference sequence). The CDR3 runs to 15 residues. CDR3 loop: CASSLSGTGPYEQYF. Written as DNA, the CDR3 is TGTGCCAGCAGCCTTTCCGGGACAGGGCCCTACGAGCAGTACTTC.

The V and J genes are TRBV5-4 and TRBJ2-5, with D unresolved. The CDR3 contains 14 residues. Germline V lookup: CDR1 SGHNT, CDR2 YYREEE (reference sequence). Trimming shortened V by 0 bases and J by 5 bases, and 11 bases separated the two germline ends. The chain's CDR3 is CASSLEPSWETQYF. The CDR3, as DNA: TGTGCCAGCAGCTTGGAGCCCAGCTGGGAGACCCAGTACTTC.

V is TRBV29-1 and J is TRBJ2-7, with 11 positions matching TRBD2. The CDR3 is made up of 14 amino acids. Germline values: CDR1 SQVTM, CDR2 ANQGSEA. V shed 4 bases and J 4 bases; nucleotides not matched to a gene: 6. The CDR3 sequence is CSVVLAGELYEQYF. The CDR3 DNA reads as TGCAGCGTTGTACTAGCGGGGGAATTATACGAGCAGTACTTC.

The chain recombines TRBV7-2 with TRBJ2-3; TRBD2 agrees at 8 bases. Germline V gene sequence: CDR1 SGHTA, CDR2 FQGNSA. J gave up 0 bases and V 5 bases, and 7 bases lay outside the gene matches. The CDR3 contains 16 residues. In nucleotides, the CDR3 is TGTGCCAGCAGCATAGGGCAGCGGGGGAGCACAGATACGCAGTATTTT. It codes for CASSIGQRGSTDTQYF.

In this sample, this clonotype turned up many times. This chain connects TRBV3-1 to TRBJ2-1; TRBD2 agrees at 9 bases. The CDR3 has 17 residues. The germline V gene has CDR1 LGHDT and CDR2 YNNKEL (reference sequence). The ends lost 0 bases at V and 8 bases at J; junction bases unmatched: 11. The CDR3 DNA reads as TGTGCCAGCAGCCAAGACTTTTGGCTAGCGGGGTCGGATGAGCAGTTCTTC. This codes for CASSQDFWLAGSDEQFF.

This clonotype was observed at least ten times. This sequence joins TRBV24-1 and TRBJ2-1, with D hard to call. V was clipped by 10 bases and J by 10 bases, with 13 bases between them. This CDR3 comprises 11 residues. Germline assignment: CDR1 KGHDR and CDR2 SFDVKD. The DNA for the CDR3 is TGTGCCACTTCCTACGCGCAGGAGCAGTTCTTC. It translates to CATSYAQEQFF.

A few counts support this clonotype. This chain connects TRBV7-9 to TRBJ2-2; TRBD1 agrees at 10 bases. The germline CDR1 and CDR2 sequences are SEHNR and FQNEAQ (reference sequence). The CDR3 spans 15 residues. With 5 bases clipped from V and 7 bases from J, the junction kept 7 bases outside the gene matches. Here the CDR3 DNA reads TGTGCCAGCAGCCCCCCGGGACAGGGGTTCGGGGAGCTGTTTTTT. Residues: CASSPPGQGFGELFF.

The sample holds a few counts of this clonotype. This chain links TRBV2 with TRBJ2-7, with a possible D match to TRBD1 (6 bases). From germline, CDR1 is SNHLY and CDR2 FYNNEI. Trimming removed 11 bases from V and 0 bases from J, with 14 bases in between. The CDR3 length is 13 residues. The CDR3 region is CAGTGTTSYEQYF. The DNA for the CDR3 is TGTGCCGGCACCGGGACAACCTCCTACGAGCAGTACTTC.

This clonotype was seen at least ten times. This chain joins TRBV6-2 or TRBV6-3 and TRBJ2-1; 7 nucleotides align to TRBD2. CDR1 is MNHEY, CDR2 SVGEGT, per germline. This CDR3 is built from 15 residues. V lost 5 bases to trimming and J lost 8 bases; unmatched junction nucleotides: 12. The CDR3 reads CASSHDGGSTYEQFF. In DNA, the CDR3 is TGTGCCAGCAGTCATGACGGCGGGAGTACATATGAGCAGTTCTTC.

This clonotype was recorded many times. The chain couples TRBV20-1 to TRBJ2-7; 9 bases fit TRBD2. With 3 bases clipped from V and 1 base from J, the junction kept 10 bases outside the gene matches. CDR3 length: 16 residues. Germline CDR1 and CDR2: DFQATT and SNEGSKA (reference sequence). The CDR3 nucleotides read TGCAGTGCTAGGGTTAGCGGGAGCGCATTTTCCTACGAGCAGTACTTC. Protein: CSARVSGSAFSYEQYF.

This clonotype was seen ten or more times. The V gene is TRBV20-1, the J gene TRBJ1-2; 8 bases fit TRBD1. The CDR3 spans 17 residues. J was trimmed by 0 bases and V by 5 bases; bases with no gene match: 14. The germline gives CDR1 DFQATT, CDR2 SNEGSKA (reference sequence). In DNA, the CDR3 is TGCAGTGCTGAGCGGGGGGGGACAGGCCGCACTAACTATGGCTACACCTTC. Residues: CSAERGGTGRTNYGYTF.

This clonotype was recorded at least ten times. The chain uses TRBV30 and TRBJ2-1, with 14 bases aligning to TRBD2. V lost 4 bases to trimming and J lost 9 bases; unmatched junction nucleotides: 5. Germline V gene lookup returns CDR1 GTSNPN and CDR2 SVGIG (reference sequence). The CDR3 consists of 14 residues. The CDR3 DNA follows: TGTGCCTGGACGACTAGCGGGAGGGCCGGTGAGCAGTTCTTC. Its translation: CAWTTSGRAGEQFF. Based on the CDR3 plus reference TRBV30 and TRBJ2-1, the full variable domain is SQTIHQWPATLVQPVGSPLSLECTVEGTSNPNLYWYRQAAGRGLQLLFYSVGIGQISSEVPQNLSASRPQDRQFILSSKKLLLSDSGFYLCAWTTSGRAGEQFFGPGTRLTVL.

Many counts were recorded for this clonotype. The gene calls are TRBV19 and TRBJ2-2; D possibly corresponds to TRBD1 (5 bases). The germline V and J ends were trimmed by 7 bases and 0 bases, with 15 bases remaining between them. CDR1 LNHDA and CDR2 SQIVND come from the germline V gene (reference sequence). CDR3 length: 16 residues. CDR3 protein: CASTKRAGTNTGELFF. CDR3 coding DNA: TGTGCCAGTACCAAAAGGGCAGGGACGAACACCGGGGAGCTGTTTTTT.